These T cell receptor beta chains were read from a single sample in a study of shared clonotypes between healthy human individuals. Profiling relied on immunoSEQ multiplex PCR, and the TCRdb table lists in-frame clones only, not all of them. In the table there are hundreds of thousands of clones, less than 80% of which are singletons. The source material was memory CD4+ T cells sorted from blood. Receptor source: a woman aged 25 to 39 in good health. Each CDR3 is given with its conserved first and last residue. The D gene is left open where the match is weak. Not every row has a clone size; where given, it reads once, few, many or a size class.

TRBJ1-1 | TRBV15 | - | - | TGTGCCACCAGCAGACGATACCTGGAGGACACTGAAGCTTTCTTT | CATSRRYLEDTEAFF
TRBJ1-2 | TRBV11-2 | - | - | TGTGCCAGCAGCTCCCTTGGGGGAGGAGGTTATGGCTACACCTTC | CASSSLGGGGYGYTF
TRBJ2-4 | TRBV6-1 | TRBD2 | - | TGTGCCAGCAGTGAAGTTGGTCTAGCGGGAACCCTAGCCAAAAACATTCAGTACTTC | CASSEVGLAGTLAKNIQYF
TRBJ1-2 | TRBV7-9 | - | few | TGTGCCAGCTTCCGGGGATCCTATGGCTACACCTTC | CASFRGSYGYTF
TRBJ2-3 | TRBV10-3 | - | - | TGTGCCATCAGTGACCCAGACTACTCCAACACAGATACGCAGTATTTT | CAISDPDYSNTDTQYF
TRBJ2-1 | TRBV5-1 | - | - | TGCGCCAGCAGCTTGGCCTCTAGGGGCTACAATGAGCAGTTCTTC | CASSLASRGYNEQFF
TRBJ2-3 | TRBV7-3 | TRBD1 | - | TGTGCCAGCAGCCCCACAGGGGGAACAACAGATACGCAGTATTTT | CASSPTGGTTDTQYF
TRBJ2-3 | TRBV5-1 | TRBD1 | - | TGCGCCAGCAGCACGGGACAGGGGGCCTCCACAGATACGCAGTATTTT | CASSTGQGASTDTQYF
TRBJ1-2 | TRBV2 | - | - | TGTGCCAGCACCGCCAGAGGAAGGAACTATGGCTACACCTTC | CASTARGRNYGYTF
TRBJ2-5 | TRBV11-2 | - | - | TGTGCCAGCAGCTTATCGGGGGGCGAGGGCCAAAAGACCCAGTACTTC | CASSLSGGEGQKTQYF
TRBJ2-7 | TRBV18 | TRBD2 | - | TGTGCCAGCTCACCAGCGAGCGGGGGGTCCTACGAGCAGTACTTC | CASSPASGGSYEQYF
TRBJ1-5 | TRBV28 | - | - | TGTGCCAGCAGTTTGGGTAGACAGCCCCAGCATTTT | CASSLGRQPQHF
TRBJ2-7 | TRBV5-1 | - | - | TGCGCCAGCAGCCGAGACGGGGGATCCTACGTGCAGTACTTC | CASSRDGGSYVQYF
TRBJ2-1 | TRBV6-4 | TRBD2 | once | TGTGCCAGCAGATCCGCCGCCGGGAGGACCCTTGACAATGAGCAGTTCTTC | CASRSAAGRTLDNEQFF
TRBJ2-5 | TRBV9 | - | - | TGTGCCAGCAGCGCAGGACGTGCGGGGAATGGGGAGACCCAGTACTTC | CASSAGRAGNGETQYF
TRBJ1-1 | TRBV7-3 | - | - | TGTGCCAGCAGCCTCTCCCCCGGGAACACTGAAGCTTTCTTT | CASSLSPGNTEAFF
TRBJ2-7 | TRBV30 | - | - | TGTGCCTGGAGCTGGGCTGGGTCCTCCTACGAGCAGTACTTC | CAWSWAGSSYEQYF
TRBJ2-1 | TRBV10-2 | TRBD2 | - | TGCGCCAGCAGACTAGCGGGATATAAGGAGCAGTTCTTC | CASRLAGYKEQFF
TRBJ2-1 | TRBV10-1 | - | - | TGCGCCAGCAGTGAATCAAGCGGAGCATACAATGAGCAGTTCTTC | CASSESSGAYNEQFF
TRBJ2-1 | TRBV28 | - | - | TGTGCCAGCAGTTTACGGGCTGGCAATGAGCAGTTCTTC | CASSLRAGNEQFF
TRBJ1-4 | TRBV27 | TRBD1 | - | TGTGCCAGCAGTCCGCAAGTTATACGACAGGGTGAAGATGAAAAACTGTTTTTT | CASSPQVIRQGEDEKLFF
TRBJ2-7 | TRBV10-2 | TRBD2 | - | TGCGCCAGCAGGGGGACTAGCGGGGGTCACGAGCAGTACTTC | CASRGTSGGHEQYF
TRBJ1-1 | TRBV28 | - | few | TGTGCCAGCAGCTGGGGACCTACGAACACTGAAGCTTTCTTT | CASSWGPTNTEAFF
TRBJ2-3 | TRBV28 | TRBD2 | - | TGTGCCAGCTGTAGCGGGAGCGTTGTAGATACGCAGTATTTT | CASCSGSVVDTQYF
TRBJ2-1 | TRBV5-4 | - | - | TGTGCCAGCAGCTTGATCTCCCGGTCCGGTGAGCAGTTCTTC | CASSLISRSGEQFF
TRBJ1-5 | TRBV18 | - | - | TGTGCCAGCTCACCAAGGGGGGGGGATCAGCCCCAGCATTTT | CASSPRGGDQPQHF
TRBJ2-1 | TRBV15 | - | - | TGTGCCACCAGCAGAGATGGGGCGGGATTTTACAATGAGCAGTTCTTC | CATSRDGAGFYNEQFF
TRBJ2-1 | TRBV25-1 | TRBD2 | - | TGTGCCAGCAGTGTTGGGGGAGGGCCTAGCTACAATGAGCAGTTCTTC | CASSVGGGPSYNEQFF
TRBJ2-7 | TRBV7-2 | - | - | TGTGCCAGCAGCTCCCGGACACGGCCCTACGAGCAGTACTTC | CASSSRTRPYEQYF
TRBJ2-7 | TRBV6-5 | - | - | TGTGCCAGCAGTTATGGGTTCGTTGGCTACGAGCAGTACTTC | CASSYGFVGYEQYF
TRBJ1-1 | TRBV15 | - | - | TGTGCCACCAGCAGGGGTCGTCAGGGAAGTACTGAAGCTTTCTTT | CATSRGRQGSTEAFF
TRBJ2-1 | TRBV9 | - | few | TGTGCCAGGATGGAGGGGGCAACCTCTTACAATGAGCAGTTCTTC | CARMEGATSYNEQFF
TRBJ1-2 | TRBV14 | - | - | TGTGCCAGCAGCCAAGAAGGATATGGGACTAGGTATGGCTACACCTTC | CASSQEGYGTRYGYTF
TRBJ2-7 | TRBV10-3 | - | - | TGTGCCATCAGTGAGTCGGAGCGGAGCTCCTACGAGCAGTACTTC | CAISESERSSYEQYF
TRBJ1-5 | TRBV5-1 | - | - | TGCGCCAGCAGCTTAGACAATAACGTCAATCAGCCCCAGCATTTT | CASSLDNNVNQPQHF
TRBJ1-2 | TRBV5-8 | - | - | TGTGCCAGCAGCTTAAGAGGGCAGTCCCACTATGGCTACACCTTC | CASSLRGQSHYGYTF
TRBJ1-5 | TRBV6-6 | - | - | TGTGCCAGCAGTTCCGAACGTAGGGGAAGATATCAGCCCCAGCATTTT | CASSSERRGRYQPQHF
TRBJ2-5 | TRBV7-8 | - | - | TGTGCCAGCAGCTTAGCGGCAGGGGCTTGGGAGACCCAGTACTTC | CASSLAAGAWETQYF
TRBJ1-6 | TRBV30 | TRBD1 | - | TGTGCCTGGAGTGTACACAGGGGATCACCCCTCCACTTT | CAWSVHRGSPLHF
TRBJ2-7 | TRBV2 | TRBD2 | few | TGTGCCAGCAGGATGGGACTAGCGGAGTCTTACGAGCAGTACTTC | CASRMGLAESYEQYF